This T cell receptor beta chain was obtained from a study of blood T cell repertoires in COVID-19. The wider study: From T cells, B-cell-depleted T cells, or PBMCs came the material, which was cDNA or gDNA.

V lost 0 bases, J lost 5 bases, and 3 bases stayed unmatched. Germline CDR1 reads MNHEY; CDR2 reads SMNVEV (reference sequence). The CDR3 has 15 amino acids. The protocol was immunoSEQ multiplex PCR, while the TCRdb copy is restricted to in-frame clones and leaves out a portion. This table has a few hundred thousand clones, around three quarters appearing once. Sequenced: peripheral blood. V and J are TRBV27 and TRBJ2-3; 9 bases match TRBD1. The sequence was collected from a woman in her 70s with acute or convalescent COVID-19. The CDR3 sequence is CASSLSTGGRDTQYF. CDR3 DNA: TGTGCCAGCAGTTTATCGACAGGGGGGAGAGATACGCAGTATTTT.